This TCR beta chain was sequenced in a study of graft-versus-host responses after intestinal transplantation. Trimming shortened V by 5 bases and J by 0 bases, and 8 bases separated the two germline ends. The CDR3 has 13 amino acids. Per the germline V gene, CDR1 is MNHEY and CDR2 is SMNVEV (reference sequence). To note about this clone: Its antigen is unidentified.

Assay used: immunoSEQ multiplex PCR; TCRdb lists only in-frame clones, some missing. The data contain about 39,000 clones, 90% to 95% of them singletons. The TCR was taken from a human donor who was the organ donor for an intestinal transplant. Here the sequenced sample was unstimulated CD8+ T cells sorted from spleen or lymph node cells, taken before transplant. The V call is TRBV27, the J call TRBJ2-7; D uncertain. The CDR3 reads CASSLTPSYEQYF. DNA for the CDR3: TGTGCCAGCAGTCTTACCCCCTCCTACGAGCAGTACTTC.